This TCR beta chain was recovered during a study of T-cell memory formation after mild COVID-19. Whole-study context: TCR clusters were largely donor specific.

This clonotype rates as medium-sized. TCR alpha and TCR beta cDNA libraries with sample barcodes and UMIs came from 5'RACE using constant-segment primers. One entry per CDR3 protein, called by TCRdb with MiXCR from the 5' RACE reads. The sample records around 5,000 distinct CDR3 sequences, around two fifths being singletons. The TCR was taken from an adult who had mild COVID-19 (a few samples of this study predate the infection). Cell type and time point are not known. The sample comprised PBMCs or a T cell subset sorted from them (not recorded which).

The CDR3 is CASSQDYREFPEAFF. The CDR3 nucleotides are TGCGCCAGCAGCCAAGACTACAGGGAGTTCCCTGAAGCTTTCTTT. The rearrangement links TRBV4-1 to TRBJ1-1; D might be TRBD1 (6 bases). CDR1 MGHRA and CDR2 YSYEKL come from the germline V gene. V shed 0 bases and J shed 6 bases, with 14 bases lying between them. This CDR3 is 15 amino acids long.